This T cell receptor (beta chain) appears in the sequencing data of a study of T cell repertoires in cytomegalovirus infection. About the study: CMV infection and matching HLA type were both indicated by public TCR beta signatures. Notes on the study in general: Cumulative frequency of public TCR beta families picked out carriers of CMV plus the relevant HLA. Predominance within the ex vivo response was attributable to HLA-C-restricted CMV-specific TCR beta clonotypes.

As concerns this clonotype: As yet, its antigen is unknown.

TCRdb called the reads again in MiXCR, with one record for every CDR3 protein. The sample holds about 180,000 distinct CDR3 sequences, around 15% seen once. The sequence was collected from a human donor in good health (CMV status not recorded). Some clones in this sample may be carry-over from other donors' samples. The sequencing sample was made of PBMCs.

The CDR3 coding sequence is TGCAGTGCTAGCGGACAGGGCCTTTCCTCTGGAAACACCATATATTTT. It codes for CSASGQGLSSGNTIYF. This chain connects TRBV20-1 to TRBJ1-3, with TRBD1 matching over 8 bases. CDR1 DFQATT and CDR2 SNEGSKA come from the germline V gene (reference sequence). Trimming took 3 bases from V and 0 from J; bases not matched to a gene: 7. CDR3 length: 16 amino acids.